The 28 T cell receptor beta chains below all came from one sample that was sequenced in a study of Ad26.COV2.S vaccination and SARS-CoV-2 variants. Libraries were prepared by immunoSEQ multiplex PCR; TCRdb keeps only in-frame clonotypes and omits some of them. The table records under 600,000 clones, 80% to 90% of them present only once. Treatment: some 20 received Ad26.COV2.S at low or high dose, single or two shots; five or six received placebo; per-sample allocation not given. Material that was analyzed had been drawn on day 63 after the first vaccine or placebo injection. Material: peripheral blood, obtained in a trial of Ad26.COV2.S vaccine versus placebo. The receptor source for this set is a person between 18 and 65 years old who received the Ad26.COV2.S COVID-19 vaccine or a placebo.

The V and J genes are TRBV5-8 and TRBJ2-3; D may be TRBD2 (5 bases). Trimming shortened V by 1 base and J by 1 base, and 7 bases separated the two germline ends. CDR3 size: 14 residues. Germline V gene sequence: CDR1 SGHTS, CDR2 YDEGEE. CDR3 DNA sequence: TGTGCCAGCAGCTTGCGGCGGGGCACAGATACGCAGTATTTT. Protein sequence: CASSLRRGTDTQYF.

The CDR3 region is CASSYPRAGASYGYTF. In nucleotides, the CDR3 is TGTGCCAGCAGTTACCCACGAGCAGGGGCGAGCTATGGCTACACCTTC. V is TRBV6-2 or TRBV6-3 and J is TRBJ1-2, with D possibly matching TRBD1 (6 bases). The CDR3 is 16 amino acids. V was cut by 2 bases and J by 4 bases, with 17 bases left in between. Germline values: CDR1 MNHEY, CDR2 SVGEGT.

The chain has TRBV19 and TRBJ1-1, with TRBD1 as a possible D gene (6 bases). The CDR3 is 14 amino acids. Trimming removed 3 bases at V and 4 bases at J, with 12 bases between. Per the germline V gene, CDR1 is LNHDA and CDR2 is SQIVND (reference sequence). CDR3 in amino acids: CASSMGAFATEAFF. DNA of the CDR3: TGTGCCAGTAGTATGGGGGCGTTTGCCACTGAAGCTTTCTTT.

The gene calls are TRBV27 and TRBJ1-2; D gene ambiguous. Between the trimmed V and J ends, which lost 2 bases and 10 bases, there was a span of 11 bases. Germline V CDR1 and CDR2: MNHEY, SMNVEV (reference sequence). This CDR3 comprises 12 residues. The CDR3 nucleotides are TGTGCCAGCAGTTTAGGTGGAAGGGTCTACACCTTC. Amino acids: CASSLGGRVYTF.

CDR3 region: CASSVLPGGLRTEAFF. DNA of the CDR3: TGTGCCAGCAGCGTACTGCCAGGGGGCTTGCGGACTGAAGCTTTCTTT. The chain links TRBV5-8 to TRBJ1-1, with TRBD1 matching 8 bases. V trimming: 4 bases; J trimming: 5 bases; junction bases outside the gene matches: 13. Germline V CDR1 and CDR2: SGHTS, YDEGEE. CDR3 length equals 16 residues.

The chain couples TRBV4-3 to TRBJ1-2, with D possibly being TRBD1 (6 bases). V was clipped by 1 base and J by 5 bases, with 17 bases between them. CDR3 length equals 16 residues. CDR1 LGHNA and CDR2 YSLEER come from the germline V gene. The CDR3 reads CASSQVQGKIWYGYTF. DNA of the CDR3: TGCGCCAGCAGCCAAGTTCAGGGGAAGATTTGGTATGGCTACACCTTC.

This clone was picked up one time. The chain couples TRBV24-1 to TRBJ2-3; no clear D. The CDR3 contains 13 residues. Germline V CDR1 and CDR2: KGHDR, SFDVKD. V dropped 8 bases and J dropped 4 bases, with 12 bases sitting between them. The DNA for the CDR3 is TGTGCCACCATGGACCCCTCGGCAGATACGCAGTATTTT. It is translated as CATMDPSADTQYF.

Concerning this clone: This sample includes further DNA sequences coding for the same CDR3. The chain joins TRBV6-2 or TRBV6-3 to TRBJ2-3; D is perhaps TRBD1 (7 bases). The CDR3 runs 15 residues. V was pared by 2 bases and J by 2 bases, with 11 bases between. Germline V gene lookup returns CDR1 MNHEY and CDR2 SVGEGT. In nucleotides, the CDR3 is TGTGCCAGCAGTTACGGAGGGGGCAACACAGATACGCAGTATTTT. Amino acids: CASSYGGGNTDTQYF.

This clone was detected once. The CDR3 coding sequence is TGTGCCAGCAGCTTGGACACAACTAGGGGCACAGATACGCAGTATTTT. Translation gives CASSLDTTRGTDTQYF. This rearrangement joins TRBV5-4 to TRBJ2-3, with a tentative D call TRBD2 (5 bases). The CDR3 totals 16 residues. Germline V gene lookup returns CDR1 SGHNT and CDR2 YYREEE (reference sequence). V was trimmed by 0 bases and J by 1 base, leaving 12 bases between them.

The V call is TRBV2, the J call TRBJ2-3; 9 nucleotides agree with TRBD1. CDR1 and CDR2 from the germline V gene are SNHLY and FYNNEI. The CDR3 runs 13 residues. V gave up 5 bases and J gave up 8 bases; unmatched junction bases: 5. CDR3 nucleotides: TGTGCCAGCAGTCAGAGACAGGGGGTTACGCAGTATTTT. Amino acid sequence: CASSQRQGVTQYF.

The chain combines TRBV5-1 with TRBJ1-1; TRBD1 is a possible D gene (6 bases). Trimming took 4 bases from V and 6 from J, leaving 25 bases between them. The length of the CDR3 is 17 residues. The germline V gene encodes CDR1 SGHRS and CDR2 YFSETQ. Written as DNA, the CDR3 is TGCGCCAGCAGCCCCGGCGGGACACGGGGCTCAAACGCTGAAGCTTTCTTT. Translation: CASSPGGTRGSNAEAFF.

This clone appeared a single time. The chain employs TRBV18 and TRBJ2-3; D is possibly TRBD1 or TRBD2 (5 bases each). Trimming took off 3 bases at V and 3 bases at J, with 10 bases between the two ends. Germline values: CDR1 KGHSH, CDR2 LQKENI. This CDR3 is 14 amino acids long. The CDR3 spells CASSPPEGTDTQYF. The DNA for the CDR3 is TGTGCCAGCTCACCCCCCGAGGGGACAGATACGCAGTATTTT.

V usage is TRBV19 and J usage is TRBJ2-3, with a weak D call TRBD2 (6 bases). The germline V gene has CDR1 LNHDA and CDR2 SQIVND (reference sequence). V lost 1 base and J lost 1, with 9 bases in between. This CDR3 comprises 15 residues. CDR3 region: CASSIAGLRTDTQYF. CDR3 DNA: TGTGCCAGTAGTATAGCGGGACTTCGCACAGATACGCAGTATTTT.

The V gene is TRBV9, the J gene TRBJ2-7; TRBD1 matches 9 bases. CDR1 is SGDLS and CDR2 is YYNGEE in the germline V gene. V was clipped by 0 bases and J by 5 bases; unmatched bases: 9. This CDR3 is 16 amino acids long. As DNA, the CDR3 is TGTGCCAGCAGCGTAGGTCTGGGACAGGGAGGCCACGAGCAGTACTTC. This sequence encodes CASSVGLGQGGHEQYF.

Comment on this clone: The junction differs from germline at one of its ends, possibly a read error. This rearrangement joins TRBV11-2 to TRBJ2-3; 7 positions agree with TRBD1. The V gene's germline CDR1 is SGHAT and CDR2 FQNNGV. The CDR3 length is 12 residues. The CDR3 sequence is CASSFFGTVRFF. The CDR3 DNA reads as TGTGCCAGCAGCTTTTTCGGGACAGTCAGGTTTTTT. Drawing the rest from reference TRBV11-2 and TRBJ2-3, the complete variable domain is EAGVAQSPRYKIIEKRQSVAFWCNPISGHATLYWYQQILGQGPKLLIQFQNNGVVDDSQLPKDRFSAERLKGVDSTLKIQPAKLEDSAVYLCASSFFGTVRFFGPGTRLTVL.

The chain links TRBV27 to TRBJ2-7; TRBD2 aligns across 13 bases. Germline V lookup: CDR1 MNHEY, CDR2 SMNVEV (reference sequence). The V gene end was trimmed by 6 bases and the J gene end by 4 bases; junction bases not matched to a gene: 6. This CDR3 has 15 residues. CDR3 amino acids: CASRRLAGGLYEQYF. The CDR3 bases are TGTGCCAGCAGGAGACTAGCGGGAGGTTTATACGAGCAGTACTTC.

The chain is built from TRBV19 and TRBJ2-2; 11 nucleotides line up with TRBD2. This CDR3 has 14 amino acids. Germline CDR1 LNHDA, CDR2 SQIVND (reference sequence). With 8 bases clipped from V and 7 bases from J, the junction kept 6 bases outside the gene matches. The chain's CDR3 is CASLGLAGGGELFF. The CDR3 DNA sequence: TGTGCCAGTCTAGGGCTAGCGGGAGGCGGGGAGCTGTTTTTT.

The genes are TRBV9 and TRBJ2-6; D gene ambiguous. Per the germline V gene, CDR1 is SGDLS and CDR2 is YYNGEE. This CDR3 has 17 amino acids. Trimming shortened V by 4 bases and J by 2 bases, and 16 bases separated the two germline ends. The CDR3 DNA sequence: TGTGCCAGCAGCTCCCATCCGTCCGCAACTGGGGCCAACGTCCTGACTTTC. Translating gives CASSSHPSATGANVLTF.

V gene TRBV3-1 (or the pseudogene TRBV3-2) combines with J gene TRBJ2-1; D is perhaps TRBD2 (5 bases). The germline CDR1 and CDR2 sequences are LGHDT and YNNKEL (reference sequence). The CDR3 has 12 residues. The V end lost 5 bases, the J end lost 7 bases, and 9 bases lay between the germline ends. CDR3 residues: CASSSLVNEQFF. As DNA, the CDR3 is TGTGCCAGCAGCTCACTAGTAAATGAGCAGTTCTTC.

V and J are TRBV30 and TRBJ2-7; 13 bases are a match to TRBD2. V dropped 2 bases and J dropped 1; count of bases not matched to a gene: 11. The CDR3 contains 18 residues. Germline-derived CDR1 and CDR2 are GTSNPN and SVGIG (reference sequence). The CDR3 spells CAWSTPTLAGGPSYEQYF. DNA for the CDR3: TGTGCCTGGAGTACCCCAACACTAGCGGGAGGGCCGTCCTACGAGCAGTACTTC.

The chain carries TRBV18 and TRBJ1-1; tentative D call: TRBD1 (6 bases). Per germline, CDR1 KGHSH and CDR2 LQKENI. V lost 2 bases to trimming and J lost 4 bases, with 14 bases between them. The CDR3 contains 15 residues. The CDR3 coding sequence is TGTGCCAGCTCACCATTTGAGGGGGTGATCACTGAAGCTTTCTTT. The encoded protein is CASSPFEGVITEAFF.

The V and J genes are TRBV4-3 and TRBJ1-1, with a tentative D call TRBD1 (5 bases). CDR1 is LGHNA, CDR2 YSLEER, per germline. Trimming removed 5 bases from V and 5 bases from J, with 12 bases in between. The CDR3 is made up of 13 amino acids. CDR3 sequence (DNA): TGCGCCAGCAGCGGGGGGGGTAAGACTGAAGCTTTCTTT. Its translation is CASSGGGKTEAFF.

This clone was detected only a few times. This rearrangement joins TRBV27 to TRBJ2-7; D gene unclear. Trimming removed 2 bases from V and 3 bases from J, with 14 bases in between. The germline V gene has CDR1 MNHEY and CDR2 SMNVEV (reference sequence). This CDR3 region has 15 residues. The CDR3 DNA reads as TGTGCCAGCAGTTTAGTCGGAGAGTCCTACTACGAGCAGTACTTC. This codes for CASSLVGESYYEQYF.

The rearrangement links TRBV28 to TRBJ2-1; D possibly corresponds to TRBD1 (6 bases). Germline-derived CDR1 and CDR2 are MDHEN and SYDVKM. V gave up 8 bases and J gave up 2 bases, with 13 bases separating them. The length of the CDR3 is 14 residues. The chain's CDR3 is CASYRGGAYNEQFF. CDR3 nucleotides: TGTGCCAGCTACCGAGGGGGAGCCTACAATGAGCAGTTCTTC.

The rearrangement links TRBV5-4 to TRBJ2-7, with TRBD1 matching over 12 bases. The CDR3 is 15 amino acids. V trimming: 4 bases; J trimming: 5 bases; junction bases outside the gene matches: 7. From germline, CDR1 is SGHNT and CDR2 YYREEE (reference sequence). Here the CDR3 reads CASSLTGTGGDEQYF. CDR3 bases: TGTGCCAGCAGCCTGACCGGGACAGGGGGCGACGAGCAGTACTTC.

The chain couples TRBV6-5 to TRBJ2-1; 7 bases are shared with TRBD1. Germline V gene sequence: CDR1 MNHEY, CDR2 SVGAGI. Trimming at V came to 2 bases and at J to 7 bases, leaving 5 bases not matched to a gene. This CDR3 has 14 residues. CDR3 loop: CASSYRGRSNEQFF. CDR3 bases: TGTGCCAGCAGTTACAGGGGGCGCTCAAATGAGCAGTTCTTC.

The chain recombines TRBV14 with TRBJ1-4; possibly TRBD1 for D (6 bases). Trimming stripped 0 bases from V and 8 bases from J, with 13 bases between. The CDR3 is made up of 15 amino acids. Germline loops: CDR1 SGHDN, CDR2 FVKESK. DNA for the CDR3: TGTGCCAGCAGCCAAGATTCAGGGGCGAACGAAAAACTGTTTTTT. Translated: CASSQDSGANEKLFF.

The chain couples TRBV28 to TRBJ1-1, with TRBD1 as a possible D gene (6 bases). Germline loops: CDR1 MDHEN, CDR2 SYDVKM. The CDR3 is made up of 14 amino acids. Trimming removed 5 bases from V and 1 base from J, with 11 bases in between. The chain's CDR3 is CASSPGDRNTEAFF. For the CDR3, the DNA is TGTGCCAGCAGTCCAGGGGATAGGAACACTGAAGCTTTCTTT.